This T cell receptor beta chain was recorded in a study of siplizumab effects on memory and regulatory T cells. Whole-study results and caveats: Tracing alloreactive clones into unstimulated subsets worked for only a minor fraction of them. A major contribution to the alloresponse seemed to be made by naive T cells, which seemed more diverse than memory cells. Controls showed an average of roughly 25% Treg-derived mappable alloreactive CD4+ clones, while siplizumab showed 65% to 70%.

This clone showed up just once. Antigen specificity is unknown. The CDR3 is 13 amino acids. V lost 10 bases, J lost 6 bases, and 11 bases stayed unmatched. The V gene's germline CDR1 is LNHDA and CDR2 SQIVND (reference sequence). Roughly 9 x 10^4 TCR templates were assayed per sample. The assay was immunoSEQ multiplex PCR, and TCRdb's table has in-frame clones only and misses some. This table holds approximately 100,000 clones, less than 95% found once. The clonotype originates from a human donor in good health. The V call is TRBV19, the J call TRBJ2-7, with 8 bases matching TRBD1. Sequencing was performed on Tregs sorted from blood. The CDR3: CATQGGQVSEQYF. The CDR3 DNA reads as TGTGCCACCCAGGGGGGACAGGTGAGCGAGCAGTACTTC.